The 26 T cell receptor beta chains reported below all come from one sample, sequenced in a study of T cell repertoires in cytomegalovirus infection. TCRdb itself ran the reads through MiXCR, one entry per CDR3 protein. The sample has about 230,000 distinct CDR3 sequences, roughly 23% seen once. The source material was CD8+ T cells from PBMCs. The receptors were sampled from a human donor in good health (CMV status not recorded). Some clones in this sample may be carry-over from other donors' samples.

The rearrangement uses TRBV6-6 and TRBJ2-2; no firm D call. The germline gives CDR1 MNHNY, CDR2 SVGAGI (reference sequence). The CDR3 contains 13 residues. Trimming removed 2 bases at V and 6 bases at J, with 7 bases between. Written as DNA, the CDR3 is TGTGCCAGCAGTTACGTTTTAGCCGGGGAGCTGTTTTTT. Translated, it gives CASSYVLAGELFF.

V and J are TRBV20-1 and TRBJ2-7; 9 bases line up with TRBD2. Germline V gene lookup returns CDR1 DFQATT and CDR2 SNEGSKA (reference sequence). The CDR3 sequence is 13 residues long. J lost 5 bases, V lost 1 base, and 3 bases had no gene match. This CDR3 reads CSARVAGDHEQYF. The DNA for the CDR3 is TGCAGTGCTAGAGTAGCGGGGGACCACGAGCAGTACTTC.

This rearrangement joins TRBV6-6 to TRBJ2-3, with 13 bases matching TRBD2. CDR3 length: 15 amino acids. V lost 6 bases, J lost 4 bases, and 4 bases stayed unmatched. Looked up from germline, CDR1 is MNHNY and CDR2 is SVGAGI (reference sequence). CDR3 sequence reads: CASSRLAGGSDTQYF. In nucleotides, the CDR3 is TGTGCCAGCAGCCGACTAGCGGGGGGTTCAGATACGCAGTATTTT.

J is TRBJ2-7 and V is TRBV28; TRBD1 matches at 7 bases. The CDR3 is 14 amino acids. Looked up from germline, CDR1 is MDHEN and CDR2 is SYDVKM. V was pared by 2 bases and J by 4 bases, with 5 bases of the junction left unmatched. In nucleotides, the CDR3 is TGTGCCAGCAGTTTAACAGGGGAGACTTACGAGCAGTACTTC. This sequence encodes CASSLTGETYEQYF.

This sequence joins TRBV4-1 and TRBJ2-1; maybe TRBD2 (6 bases). Germline lookup yields CDR1 MGHRA and CDR2 YSYEKL. This CDR3 has 14 residues. V lost 3 bases, J lost 7 bases, and 13 bases lay in between. The CDR3, as DNA: TGCGCCAGCAGCCACGTACTTGGGACTAATGAGCAGTTCTTC. Its translation is CASSHVLGTNEQFF.

On this clonotype: A much larger clone lies one base from this, so it may be a read error. The CDR3 protein is CASSLQTPDYGYTF. The CDR3 coding sequence is TGTGCCAGCAGCCTCCAGACGCCCGACTATGGCTACACCTTC. This chain connects TRBV7-9 to TRBJ1-2; D gene unclear. The CDR3 is 14 residues long. The V gene lost 5 bases and the J gene lost 3 bases, with 13 bases spanning the gap. CDR1 is SEHNR and CDR2 is FQNEAQ in the germline V gene (reference sequence).

The chain recombines TRBV6-1 with TRBJ2-2, with D possibly being TRBD1 or TRBD2 (6 bases each). The CDR3 length is 16 residues. In germline, CDR1 is MNHNS, CDR2 SASEGT. Trimming pared 0 bases from V and 3 bases from J, leaving 11 bases between. CDR3 bases: TGTGCCAGCAGTGAAGCAGGGGGGAGTTACACCGGGGAGCTGTTTTTT. Translated: CASSEAGGSYTGELFF.

V and J are TRBV6-5 and TRBJ1-5; D may be TRBD1 (5 bases). Germline-derived CDR1 and CDR2 are MNHEY and SVGAGI. Between the trimmed V and J ends, which lost 6 bases and 9 bases, there was a span of 18 bases. The CDR3 is made up of 14 amino acids. Written as DNA, the CDR3 is TGTGCCAGCAGCCAAGATCAGGGTTCGTCGCCCCAGCATTTT. Translating it yields CASSQDQGSSPQHF.

J is TRBJ2-7 and V is TRBV20-1, with TRBD2 matching 13 bases. V gave up 3 bases and J gave up 0 bases; unmatched junction bases: 2. The V gene's germline CDR1 is DFQATT and CDR2 SNEGSKA (reference sequence). This CDR3 has 15 amino acids. As DNA, the CDR3 is TGCAGTGCTAGGACTAGCGGGGGGTACTCCTACGAGCAGTACTTC. Translated: CSARTSGGYSYEQYF.

The sample holds one count of this clonotype. The rearrangement joins TRBV13 to TRBJ2-5, with a weak D call TRBD2 (5 bases). The CDR3 is 15 residues long. Per the germline V gene, CDR1 is PRHDT and CDR2 is FYEKMQ (reference sequence). V lost 5 bases, J lost 5 bases, and 18 bases lay in between. The CDR3 DNA reads as TGTGCCAGCAGCGACGGGCGGGCCCGTCAGGAGACCCAGTACTTC. Amino acids: CASSDGRARQETQYF.

The chain carries TRBV20-1 and TRBJ2-7; D gene unclear. Germline CDR1 and CDR2: DFQATT and SNEGSKA (reference sequence). V shed 4 bases and J shed 0 bases, with 10 bases lying between them. The CDR3 sequence is 13 residues long. The CDR3 coding sequence is TGCAGTGCTACAGGCCCGACCTCCTACGAGCAGTACTTC. Its translation: CSATGPTSYEQYF.

The table lists this clonotype with a few counts. This rearrangement joins TRBV20-1 to TRBJ2-2; 8 bases map to TRBD2. The CDR3 is made up of 14 amino acids. Germline values: CDR1 DFQATT, CDR2 SNEGSKA (reference sequence). With V trimmed by 5 bases and J by 4 bases, 6 bases remained unmatched. CDR3 nucleotides: TGCAGTGCTCCGGGGGGGCTACCCACCGGGGAGCTGTTTTTT. Encoded protein: CSAPGGLPTGELFF.

This clonotype occurred many times. V usage is TRBV28 and J usage is TRBJ2-1; the match to TRBD2 covers 7 bases. V was clipped by 5 bases and J by 4 bases; unmatched bases: 8. This CDR3 region has 15 residues. The V gene's germline CDR1 is MDHEN and CDR2 SYDVKM. DNA of the CDR3: TGTGCCAGCAGTGCCGGGCTAGCGGAGTACAATGAGCAGTTCTTC. This gives the protein CASSAGLAEYNEQFF.

This clonotype was picked up a small number of times. The chain joins TRBV29-1 to TRBJ2-3, with TRBD1 as a possible D gene (5 bases). Trimming shortened V by 0 bases and J by 3 bases, and 7 bases separated the two germline ends. The germline V gene has CDR1 SQVTM and CDR2 ANQGSEA. The CDR3 length is 13 residues. CDR3 loop: CSVEDWTTDTQYF. As DNA, the CDR3 is TGCAGCGTTGAAGACTGGACAACAGATACGCAGTATTTT.

The rearrangement joins TRBV20-1 to TRBJ2-7; 7 nucleotides line up with TRBD2. The CDR3 loop spans 14 amino acids. Trimming took 7 bases from V and 3 from J; bases not matched to a gene: 12. The germline gives CDR1 DFQATT, CDR2 SNEGSKA (reference sequence). The CDR3 loop reads CSVSASGAFYEQYF. The CDR3 bases are TGCAGTGTCTCGGCTAGCGGTGCCTTCTACGAGCAGTACTTC.

The CDR3 DNA reads TGCAGTGCTATCTGGCGGGGGGCCTCCTACAATGAGCAGTTCTTC. It is translated as CSAIWRGASYNEQFF. The chain combines TRBV20-1 with TRBJ2-1, with 8 bases aligning to TRBD2. Germline V gene data show CDR1 as DFQATT and CDR2 as SNEGSKA (reference sequence). The CDR3 is 15 amino acids. With 4 bases clipped from V and 0 bases from J, the junction kept 5 bases outside the gene matches.

This clonotype was counted ten times or more. J is TRBJ2-2 and V is TRBV7-8; 8 bases map to TRBD2. Germline loops: CDR1 SGHVS, CDR2 FQNEAQ. The CDR3 has 19 amino acids. Trimming removed 5 bases from V and 4 bases from J; junction bases left unmatched: 18. The CDR3 nucleotides are TGTGCCAGCAGCCGAGAGAAAGAGCGGGGGCCTCTTCTCACCGGGGAGCTGTTTTTT. Its translation is CASSREKERGPLLTGELFF. Full variable domain (remainder filled in from reference TRBV7-8 and TRBJ2-2): GAGVSQSPRYKVAKRGQDVALRCDPISGHVSLFWYQQALGQGPEFLTYFQNEAQLDKSGLPSDRFFAERPEGSVSTLKIQRTQQEDSAVYLCASSREKERGPLLTGELFFGEGSRLTVL.

This clonotype was counted at least ten times. The V call is TRBV7-8, the J call TRBJ1-2; D might be TRBD1 (5 bases). The germline CDR1 and CDR2 sequences are SGHVS and FQNEAQ. V lost 0 bases and J 5 bases, leaving 16 bases between the germline ends. This CDR3 region has 16 residues. CDR3 sequence: CASSLAPHGTEYGYTF. CDR3 DNA: TGTGCCAGCAGCTTAGCCCCCCACGGGACCGAGTATGGCTACACCTTC.

Many counts were recorded for this clonotype. Here the CDR3 DNA reads TGTGCCAGCAGCTTAGCGGAGCTATACAATGAGCAGTTCTTC. It yields the protein CASSLAELYNEQFF. The chain joins TRBV7-9 to TRBJ2-1; D call uncertain. V shed 0 bases and J shed 4 bases, with 7 bases lying between them. CDR1 and CDR2 from the germline V gene are SEHNR and FQNEAQ (reference sequence). The CDR3 totals 14 residues.

This sequence joins TRBV12-3 or TRBV12-4 and TRBJ2-1, with 9 bases aligning to TRBD2. The junction had 12 bases not matched to a gene; V was cut back by 4 bases and J by 5 bases. The CDR3 runs to 17 residues. DNA of the CDR3: TGTGCCAGCAGTTCCTTTGGGCTAGCGGGGTTCGACAATGAGCAGTTCTTC. Its translation is CASSSFGLAGFDNEQFF.

CDR3 sequence (DNA): TGTGCCAGCAGTTATTCGGTGGGTCAGCCCCAGCATTTT. Its protein is CASSYSVGQPQHF. The chain carries TRBV6-5 and TRBJ1-5; D call uncertain. CDR1 MNHEY and CDR2 SVGAGI come from the germline V gene. V lost 3 bases, J lost 6 bases, and 9 bases lay in between. The length of the CDR3 is 13 residues.

The V gene is TRBV2, the J gene TRBJ2-3; D might be TRBD1 or TRBD2, each matching 5 bases. CDR1 and CDR2 (germline): SNHLY, FYNNEI. Trimming cost V 4 bases and J 3 bases, with 14 bases left between them. This CDR3 contains 15 residues. The CDR3 DNA follows: TGTGCCAGCAGTGGAAGGCAGGGACCGACAGATACGCAGTATTTT. Its translation is CASSGRQGPTDTQYF.

This rearrangement joins TRBV6-5 to TRBJ2-5; 8 bases agree with TRBD1. Germline loops: CDR1 MNHEY, CDR2 SVGAGI. The CDR3 runs to 17 residues. J was trimmed by 3 bases and V by 11 bases; bases with no gene match: 20. The CDR3 coding sequence is TGTGCCGCAACGGGGGTCACCCAGGGGGCGTTAAAAGAGACCCAGTACTTC. Translation: CAATGVTQGALKETQYF.

The chain recombines TRBV15 with TRBJ2-1; D is unclear. Deletions cut 0 bases from V and 5 bases from J, with 11 bases between. Germline CDR1 reads LNHNV; CDR2 reads YYDKDF (reference sequence). The CDR3 runs 15 residues. The CDR3 loop is CATSRDGGLNNEQFF. The CDR3 DNA follows: TGTGCCACCAGCAGAGATGGTGGGTTAAACAATGAGCAGTTCTTC.

This clonotype was detected a few times. The CDR3 reads CASSLALRPYEQYF. In DNA form, the CDR3 reads TGTGCCAGCAGTTTAGCGCTCAGGCCCTACGAGCAGTACTTC. The V gene is TRBV12-3 or TRBV12-4, the J gene TRBJ2-7; D ambiguous. The CDR3 is 14 residues long. V dropped 0 bases and J dropped 2 bases, with 8 bases sitting between them.

The chain uses TRBV4-1 and TRBJ2-2; D gene uncertain. Germline-derived CDR1 and CDR2 are MGHRA and YSYEKL. Trimming shortened V by 6 bases and J by 2 bases, and 10 bases separated the two germline ends. This CDR3 is 14 amino acids long. The CDR3 nucleotides are TGCGCCAGCAGGCCGAGCAGAAACACCGGGGAGCTGTTTTTT. Encoded protein: CASRPSRNTGELFF.